Here is one TCR beta chain with its context. The antigen remains unidentified. The data stem from a study of vaccination and CD4 T cells after COVID-19. The treatment denotes: roughly 10-day PBMC culture with coronavirus spike peptide pools or control peptides (ViraFEST assay). ViraFEST used peptide pools to expand antigen-specific T cells and subsequently sequenced their TCRs. Healthy volunteers who received the vaccine had not previously caught SARS-CoV-2, negative nucleocapsid antibody results before and after vaccination showed. The CDR3 is made up of 14 amino acids. The V gene lost 0 bases and the J gene lost 4 bases, with 11 bases spanning the gap. The germline gives CDR1 SGHRS, CDR2 YFSETQ. The Oncomine TCR Beta short-read assay was applied to DNA of cultured CD4+ T cells. The source of extracted genomic DNA was cultured CD4+ T cells. TCRdb redid the calling of the PCR reads with MiXCR, one entry per CDR3 protein. The table shows approximately 15,000 distinct CDR3 sequences, with approximately 47% occurring only once.

Study-wide results and caveats: The appearance of a median around 90% of reactive clones in convalescent patients occurred only post-vaccination.

The clonotype comes from a human donor who received a COVID-19 vaccine. This sample comprised CD4+ T cells from blood, cultured in vitro, obtained before SARS-CoV-2 vaccination. The chain employs TRBV5-1 and TRBJ2-7; D assignment may be TRBD1 or TRBD2 (5 bases each). The CDR3 spells CASSLDRTYYEQYF. CDR3 sequence (DNA): TGCGCCAGCAGCTTGGACAGGACTTATTACGAGCAGTACTTC.